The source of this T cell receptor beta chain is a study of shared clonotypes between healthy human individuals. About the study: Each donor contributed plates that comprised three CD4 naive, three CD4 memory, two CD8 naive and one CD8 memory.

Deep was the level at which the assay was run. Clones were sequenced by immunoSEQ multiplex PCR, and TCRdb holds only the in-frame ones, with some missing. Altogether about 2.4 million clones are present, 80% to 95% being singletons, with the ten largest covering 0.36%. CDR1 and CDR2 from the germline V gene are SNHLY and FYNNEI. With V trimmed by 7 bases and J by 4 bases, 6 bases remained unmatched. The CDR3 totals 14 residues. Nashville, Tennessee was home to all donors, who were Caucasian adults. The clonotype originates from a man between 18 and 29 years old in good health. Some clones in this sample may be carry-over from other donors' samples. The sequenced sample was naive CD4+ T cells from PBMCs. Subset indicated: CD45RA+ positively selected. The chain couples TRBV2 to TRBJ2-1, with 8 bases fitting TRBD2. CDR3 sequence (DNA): TGTGCCAGCACTTCGAGCGGGAGATACAATGAGCAGTTCTTC. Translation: CASTSSGRYNEQFF.